Shown below are 19 T cell receptor beta chains from a single sample sequenced in a study of T-cell memory formation after mild COVID-19. TCRdb ran MiXCR on the 5' RACE reads and lists one entry per CDR3 protein. The data show about 82,000 distinct CDR3 sequences, around 13% seen once. The sequencing sample was made of PBMCs or a T cell subset sorted from them (not recorded which). The source of these receptors is a man aged 18 to 30 who had mild COVID-19 (a few samples of this study predate the infection). Cell type and time point are not known.

V gene TRBV7-9 combines with J gene TRBJ2-5; 9 bases line up with TRBD1. CDR1 and CDR2 (germline): SEHNR, FQNEAQ (reference sequence). After removal of 6 bases from V and 4 bases from J, the junction contained 12 bases not matched to a gene. The CDR3 is 16 residues long. The CDR3 bases are TGTGCCAGCAGTCTACGGGACAGGGCGTCACGAGAGACCCAGTACTTC. Its translation: CASSLRDRASRETQYF.

The chain is built from TRBV10-2 and TRBJ2-7; 9 bases are a match to TRBD1. Germline loops: CDR1 WSHSY, CDR2 SAAADI. Unmatched junction bases numbered 10, after V lost 5 bases and J lost 5 bases. This CDR3 region has 15 residues. The CDR3 coding sequence is TGCGCCAGCAGTTTCACCGGGACAGGGCCTCACGAGCAGTACTTC. Amino acids: CASSFTGTGPHEQYF.

This chain uses TRBV5-8 with TRBJ2-7, with a possible D match to TRBD2 (5 bases). The V gene lost 4 bases and the J gene lost 1 base, with 9 bases spanning the gap. Germline loops: CDR1 SGHTS, CDR2 YDEGEE. The CDR3 extends over 13 amino acids. The CDR3 sequence is CASSVTTSYEQYV. CDR3 DNA: TGTGCCAGCAGCGTGACTACTTCCTACGAGCAGTACGTC.

This clonotype was detected a few times. The chain combines TRBV6-1 with TRBJ2-7; D possibly corresponds to TRBD1 (6 bases). The CDR3 contains 13 residues. Germline loops: CDR1 MNHNS, CDR2 SASEGT. The germline V and J ends were trimmed by 3 bases and 2 bases, with 8 bases remaining between them. The CDR3 bases are TGTGCCAGCAGTGACAGGGGAGCCTACGAGCAGTACTTC. Translating gives CASSDRGAYEQYF.

The chain employs TRBV19 and TRBJ1-2; D is unresolved. CDR3 size: 13 residues. Germline-derived CDR1 and CDR2 are LNHDA and SQIVND (reference sequence). Deletions cut 6 bases from V and 4 bases from J, with 12 bases between. The CDR3 DNA reads TGTGCCAGTAGGGACGGACTGTTCTATGGCTACACCTTC. It specifies CASRDGLFYGYTF.

This clonotype occurred a few times. This chain links TRBV29-1 with TRBJ2-3; D remains unclear. This CDR3 spans 14 amino acids. Germline V gives CDR1 SQVTM, CDR2 ANQGSEA. With 5 bases removed from V and 3 bases from J, the gap between germline ends came to 15 bases. CDR3 protein: CSVFGSSWTDTQYF. CDR3 nucleotide sequence: TGCAGCGTTTTTGGAAGCTCTTGGACAGATACGCAGTATTTT.

The CDR3 sequence is CASSSGGVMFQTQYF. Here the CDR3 DNA reads TGTGCCAGCAGCTCGGGCGGGGTGATGTTTCAGACCCAGTACTTC. J is TRBJ2-5 and V is TRBV7-2; possibly TRBD2 for D (6 bases). Germline V gene lookup returns CDR1 SGHTA and CDR2 FQGNSA. V was cut by 4 bases and J by 6 bases, with 18 bases left in between. The CDR3 totals 15 residues.

This clonotype was counted between two and nine times. This chain connects TRBV5-4 to TRBJ2-7; D remains unclear. The CDR3 loop spans 12 amino acids. Germline V gene lookup returns CDR1 SGHNT and CDR2 YYREEE (reference sequence). V was trimmed by 3 bases and J by 0 bases, leaving 4 bases between them. The CDR3 sequence is CASSWNSYEQYF. The CDR3, as DNA: TGTGCCAGCAGCTGGAACTCCTACGAGCAGTACTTC. The complete variable domain, with remaining parts taken from reference TRBV5-4 and TRBJ2-7, reads ETGVTQSPTHLIKTRGQQVTLRCSSQSGHNTVSWYQQALGQGPQFIFQYYREEENGRGNFPPRFSGLQFPNYSSELNVNALELDDSALYLCASSWNSYEQYFGPGTRLTVT.

This clonotype occurred a few times. CDR3 in amino acids: CSAVLAAEGGGPYNEQFF. CDR3 nucleotides: TGCAGTGCCGTTCTCGCGGCCGAGGGGGGAGGTCCCTACAATGAGCAGTTCTTC. This chain joins TRBV20-1 and TRBJ2-1; D tentatively reads TRBD1 or TRBD2 (6 bases each). CDR3 size: 18 residues. CDR1 and CDR2 from the germline V gene are DFQATT and SNEGSKA (reference sequence). The V gene lost 6 bases and the J gene lost 2 bases, with 26 bases spanning the gap.

In this sample, this clonotype turned up a few times. The V and J genes are TRBV6-5 and TRBJ1-5; a possible D gene is TRBD1 (6 bases). Germline loops: CDR1 MNHEY, CDR2 SVGAGI. Trimming took off 5 bases at V and 9 bases at J, with 17 bases between the two ends. The CDR3 is 14 residues long. CDR3: CASSGGVLGGPQHF. The CDR3 region has the DNA TGTGCCAGCAGTGGGGGGGTTCTAGGGGGGCCCCAGCATTTT.

The chain couples TRBV7-2 to TRBJ2-7; D is tentatively TRBD1 or TRBD2 (6 bases each). Germline CDR1 and CDR2: SGHTA and FQGNSA. The V gene lost 5 bases and the J gene lost 6 bases, with 14 bases spanning the gap. CDR3 length: 13 residues. DNA for the CDR3: TGTGCCAGCAGCCTCGGTTGGGGGGCCGAGCAGTACGTC. Translating it yields CASSLGWGAEQYV.

The chain has TRBV27 and TRBJ2-3, with TRBD2 as a possible D gene (7 bases). The CDR3 spans 15 residues. Germline assignment: CDR1 MNHEY and CDR2 SMNVEV (reference sequence). V gave up 8 bases and J gave up 3 bases, with 18 bases separating them. CDR3 DNA sequence: TGTGCCAGCGCCTGGGGGGGGGCTACTACAGATACGCAGTATTTT. It translates to CASAWGGATTDTQYF.

The chain carries TRBV2 and TRBJ1-2; perhaps TRBD1 as D (5 bases). Trimming shortened V by 2 bases and J by 8 bases, and 18 bases separated the two germline ends. The CDR3 has 15 amino acids. CDR1 is SNHLY, CDR2 FYNNEI, per germline. The DNA for the CDR3 is TGTGCCAGCAGTGAATGGGACGGAGGCCTGGTAGGCTACACCTTC. The encoded protein is CASSEWDGGLVGYTF.

This clonotype was seen more than once but under ten times. CDR3 sequence: CASSEQGSAKNIQYF. DNA for the CDR3: TGTGCCAGCAGTGAACAGGGATCGGCCAAAAACATTCAGTACTTC. The V and J genes are TRBV12-3 or TRBV12-4 and TRBJ2-4; a possible D gene is TRBD1 (6 bases). Trimming removed 5 bases at V and 1 base at J, with 12 bases between. The CDR3 length is 15 residues.

This chain connects TRBV6-2 or TRBV6-3 to TRBJ2-1; TRBD1 might be the D (6 bases). Trimming removed 5 bases at V and 1 base at J, with 12 bases between. Germline V gene sequence: CDR1 MNHEY, CDR2 SVGEGT. CDR3 length: 15 residues. CDR3 sequence reads: CASSDGTISYNEQFF. DNA of the CDR3: TGTGCCAGCAGTGACGGGACAATATCCTACAATGAGCAGTTCTTC.

The rearrangement uses TRBV9 and TRBJ1-5; 8 bases align to TRBD1. The ends lost 0 bases at V and 6 bases at J; junction bases unmatched: 5. The CDR3 is made up of 15 amino acids. Germline-derived CDR1 and CDR2 are SGDLS and YYNGEE. CDR3 coding DNA: TGTGCCAGCAGCGTAGACGGACAGGGCAGTCAGCCCCAGCATTTT. Translating it yields CASSVDGQGSQPQHF.

V gene TRBV2 combines with J gene TRBJ1-4; weak D call: TRBD1 (5 bases). Germline CDR1 reads SNHLY; CDR2 reads FYNNEI. V was shortened by 3 bases and J by 2 bases, with 13 bases between the two germline ends. This CDR3 has 16 amino acids. This CDR3 is CASSETLGVTNEKLFF. DNA for the CDR3: TGTGCCAGCAGTGAGACGCTGGGGGTGACTAATGAAAAACTGTTTTTT.

The sample holds a few counts of this clonotype. The chain recombines TRBV7-2 with TRBJ2-7; 11 bases align to TRBD2. The CDR3 has 18 residues. Trimming cost V 4 bases and J 3 bases; bases outside gene matches: 14. Germline V gene lookup returns CDR1 SGHTA and CDR2 FQGNSA. In DNA form, the CDR3 reads TGTGCCAGCAGCTGGGGGGGGACTAGCGGCACCCCAAGCTACGAGCAGTACTTC. Translated, it gives CASSWGGTSGTPSYEQYF. Supplemented by reference TRBV7-2 and TRBJ2-7, the full variable domain reads GAGVSQSPSNKVTEKGKDVELRCDPISGHTALYWYRQSLGQGLEFLIYFQGNSAPDKSGLPSDRFSAERTGGSVSTLTIQRTQQEDSAVYLCASSWGGTSGTPSYEQYFGPGTRLTVT.

The V and J genes are TRBV29-1 and TRBJ2-7; 8 bases map to TRBD1. Germline V gene lookup returns CDR1 SQVTM and CDR2 ANQGSEA. V was pared by 4 bases and J by 3 bases, with 8 bases of the junction left unmatched. The CDR3 is made up of 14 amino acids. The CDR3 DNA reads as TGCAGCGTTGTTCCGGGACAGGCGGACTACGAGCAGTACTTC. It yields the protein CSVVPGQADYEQYF.